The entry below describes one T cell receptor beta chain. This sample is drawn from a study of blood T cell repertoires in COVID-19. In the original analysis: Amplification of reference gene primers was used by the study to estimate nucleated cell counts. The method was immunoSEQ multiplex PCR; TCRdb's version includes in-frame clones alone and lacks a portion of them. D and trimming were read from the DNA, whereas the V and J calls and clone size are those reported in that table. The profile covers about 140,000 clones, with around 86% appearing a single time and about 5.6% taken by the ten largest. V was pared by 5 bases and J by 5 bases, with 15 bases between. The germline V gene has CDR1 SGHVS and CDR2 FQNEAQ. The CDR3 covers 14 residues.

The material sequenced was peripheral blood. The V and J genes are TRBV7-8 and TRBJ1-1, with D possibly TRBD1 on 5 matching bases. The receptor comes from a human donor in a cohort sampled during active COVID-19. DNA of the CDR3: TGTGCCAGCAGCCAACCCCCAGGGAAAACTGAAGCTTTCTTT. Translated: CASSQPPGKTEAFF. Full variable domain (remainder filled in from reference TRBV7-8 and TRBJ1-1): GAGVSQSPRYKVAKRGQDVALRCDPISGHVSLFWYQQALGQGPEFLTYFQNEAQLDKSGLPSDRFFAERPEGSVSTLKIQRTQQEDSAVYLCASSQPPGKTEAFFGQGTRLTVV.